The clone carrying this TCR beta chain turned up a few times. A read error may account for a junction end that differs from germline. This sample was taken from a study of type 1 and type 2 diabetes patients. The CDR3 extends over 15 amino acids. CDR1 and CDR2 (germline): SEHNR, FQNEAQ (reference sequence). Genomic DNA was the PCR template. Amplification of the beta chain CDR3 used 30 forward and 13 reverse multiplex primers. In TCRdb, the multiplex PCR reads were re-called with MiXCR into one record per CDR3 protein. The data hold 250,000 or so distinct CDR3 sequences, with 40% to 50% observed a single time.

Sequencing input: peripheral blood mononuclear cells (PBMCs). The TCR comes from a man aged 18 to 29 with type 2 diabetes. J is TRBJ1-5 and V is TRBV7-9; 10 positions agree with TRBD1. CDR3 loop: CASSWGTGGNQPQHF. In DNA form, the CDR3 reads TGTGCCAGTAGCTGGGGGACAGGGGGCAATCAGCCCCAGCATTTT.